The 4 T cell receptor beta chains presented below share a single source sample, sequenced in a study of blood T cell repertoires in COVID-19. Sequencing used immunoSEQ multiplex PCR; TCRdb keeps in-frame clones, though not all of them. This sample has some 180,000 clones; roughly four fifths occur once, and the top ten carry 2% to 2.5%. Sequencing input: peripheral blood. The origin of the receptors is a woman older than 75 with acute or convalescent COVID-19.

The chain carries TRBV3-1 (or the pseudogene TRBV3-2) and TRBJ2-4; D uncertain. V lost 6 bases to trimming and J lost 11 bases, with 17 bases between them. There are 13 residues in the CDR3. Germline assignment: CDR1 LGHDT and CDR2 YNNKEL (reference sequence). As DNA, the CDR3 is TGTGCCAGCAGGGCCAGCGAAGGTACCGTTCAGTACTTC. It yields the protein CASRASEGTVQYF.

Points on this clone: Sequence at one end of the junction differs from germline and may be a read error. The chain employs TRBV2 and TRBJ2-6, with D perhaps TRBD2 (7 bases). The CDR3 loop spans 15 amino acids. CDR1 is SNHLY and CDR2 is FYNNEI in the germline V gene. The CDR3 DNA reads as TGTGCCAGCAGGGAGGGGGGGGCTGGAGCCAACGTCCTGACTTTC. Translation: CASREGGAGANVLTF.

CDR3 coding DNA: TGTGCCAGCAGTGAAGGTCAGGGGCTGAGAGCTTTCTTT. It translates to CASSEGQGLRAFF. The chain carries TRBV6-1 and TRBJ1-1; D is possibly TRBD1 (6 bases). Germline CDR1 and CDR2: MNHNS and SASEGT. V lost 1 base to trimming and J lost 10 bases, with 13 bases between them. The CDR3 sequence is 13 residues long.

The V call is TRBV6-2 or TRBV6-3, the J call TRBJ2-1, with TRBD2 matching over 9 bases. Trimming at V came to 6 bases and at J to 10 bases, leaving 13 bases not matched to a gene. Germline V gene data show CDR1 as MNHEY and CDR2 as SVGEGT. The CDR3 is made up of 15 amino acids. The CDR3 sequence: CASSQSGLAFTEQFF. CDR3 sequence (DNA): TGTGCCAGCAGCCAAAGCGGACTAGCGTTCACGGAGCAGTTCTTC.